The 7 T cell receptor beta chains in this list originate from one sample, sequenced in a study of shared clonotypes between healthy human individuals. Profiled with immunoSEQ multiplex PCR; TCRdb holds only in-frame clones, not every one. Among approximately 1,000,000 clones listed, 78% were seen once. Sample: memory CD4+ T cells from PBMCs. Subset denoted: CD45RA-negative fraction. These receptors were taken from a man between 18 and 35 years old in good health. Some clones in this sample may be carry-over from other donors' samples.

The rearrangement links TRBV5-1 to TRBJ2-7, with 10 nucleotides matching TRBD1. The CDR3 consists of 15 residues. Germline V lookup: CDR1 SGHRS, CDR2 YFSETQ. V trimming: 7 bases; J trimming: 5 bases; junction bases outside the gene matches: 12. This CDR3 reads CASGGRGTGADEQYF. The CDR3 nucleotides read TGCGCCAGCGGAGGGCGAGGGACAGGGGCTGACGAGCAGTACTTC.

This clone came up once. The rearrangement uses TRBV5-4 and TRBJ1-4; D remains ambiguous. Germline CDR1 is SGHNT and CDR2 is YYREEE (reference sequence). V dropped 2 bases and J dropped 6 bases, with 8 bases sitting between them. The CDR3 is 13 amino acids. CDR3 in amino acids: CASSFRPDEKLFF. CDR3 DNA: TGTGCCAGCAGCTTCAGACCTGATGAAAAACTGTTTTTT.

V is TRBV19 and J is TRBJ1-5; D not certain. The CDR3 is made up of 16 amino acids. The V end lost 1 base, the J end lost 7 bases, and 17 bases lay between the germline ends. Germline assignment: CDR1 LNHDA and CDR2 SQIVND (reference sequence). The CDR3 here is CASSIGLTMSGQPQHF. The CDR3 nucleotides are TGTGCCAGTAGTATAGGCTTAACAATGTCGGGGCAGCCCCAGCATTTT. The full variable domain, its missing parts supplied by reference TRBV19 and TRBJ1-5, is DGGITQSPKYLFRKEGQNVTLSCEQNLNHDAMYWYRQDPGQGLRLIYYSQIVNDFQKGDIAEGYSVSREKKESFPLTVTSAQKNPTAFYLCASSIGLTMSGQPQHFGDGTRLSIL.

The chain carries TRBV5-1 and TRBJ1-3, with D unclear. V was pared by 1 base and J by 4 bases, with 15 bases between. The CDR3 is 16 residues long. Germline assignment: CDR1 SGHRS and CDR2 YFSETQ. CDR3 nucleotides: TGCGCCAGCAGCTTGAGTGAGCGTTCTTTAGGAAACACCATATATTTT. It encodes CASSLSERSLGNTIYF.

The chain joins TRBV7-9 to TRBJ2-3, with 9 positions matching TRBD2. CDR1 is SEHNR, CDR2 FQNEAQ, per germline (reference sequence). CDR3 length: 15 residues. After removal of 5 bases from V and 4 bases from J, the junction contained 7 bases not matched to a gene. CDR3 bases: TGTGCCAGCAGCCTCCTTAGCGGGAGTTCAGATACGCAGTATTTT. Residues: CASSLLSGSSDTQYF.

In nucleotides, the CDR3 is TGTGCCAGCAGCTTGAGAGAGGGACTAGCGGGATGGGTATACGAGCAGTACTTC. It specifies CASSLREGLAGWVYEQYF. The chain couples TRBV5-4 to TRBJ2-7, with 13 bases that match TRBD2. The J segment lost 4 bases and the V segment lost 1 base, leaving 11 bases of the junction unmatched. The CDR3 is made up of 18 amino acids. Germline V gene data show CDR1 as SGHNT and CDR2 as YYREEE (reference sequence).

V gene TRBV27 combines with J gene TRBJ1-4; no definite D call. Germline V gives CDR1 MNHEY, CDR2 SMNVEV (reference sequence). With 6 bases removed from V and 8 bases from J, the gap between germline ends came to 13 bases. This CDR3 comprises 13 residues. CDR3 sequence reads: CASSQFAREKLFF. The CDR3, as DNA: TGTGCCAGCAGCCAGTTCGCTAGGGAAAAACTGTTTTTT.